Shown below are 11 T cell receptor beta chains from a single sample sequenced in a study of beta chain features in type 1 diabetes. Expressed TCRB transcripts got sequenced, as all isolated RNA was reverse transcribed. Profiling relied on immunoSEQ multiplex PCR, and the TCRdb table lists in-frame clones only, not all of them. Of some 270,000 clones in the sample, roughly a tenth were seen once. Points from the study as a whole: TCRB CDR3s from Type 1 diabetes patients were moderately but significantly shorter in all four CD4+ subsets.

These receptors have no known antigen. The sample taken for sequencing was naive CD4+ T cells from blood. Source of these receptors: a man younger than 40 with type 1 diabetes.

This clone was picked up a small number of times. CDR3 protein: CASSPGGGPPEAFF. CDR3 coding DNA: TGTGCCAGCAGCCCTGGGGGGGGGCCCCCTGAAGCTTTCTTT. J is TRBJ1-1 and V is TRBV27; a possible D gene is TRBD1 (6 bases). The CDR3 sequence is 14 residues long. Trimming stripped 6 bases from V and 6 bases from J, with 17 bases between. CDR1 MNHEY and CDR2 SMNVEV come from the germline V gene (reference sequence).

This clone was counted a single time. This chain connects TRBV4-2 to TRBJ2-7; D might be TRBD1 (6 bases). The CDR3 is 17 residues long. The V end was cut by 1 base, the J end by 0 bases, with 16 bases between. Germline V lookup: CDR1 LGHNA, CDR2 YNFKEQ. CDR3 nucleotide sequence: TGTGCCAGCAGCCAAGCCCCCACCGGGACACTCTCCTACGAGCAGTACTTC. Encoded protein: CASSQAPTGTLSYEQYF.

This clone was seen only a few times. The chain combines TRBV7-9 with TRBJ2-3, with 8 nucleotides matching TRBD1. The CDR3 extends over 14 amino acids. CDR1 is SEHNR, CDR2 FQNEAQ, per germline (reference sequence). The junction had 1 base not matched to a gene; V was cut back by 3 bases and J by 2 bases. The CDR3 reads CASSLGQVTDTQYF. Written as DNA, the CDR3 is TGTGCCAGCAGCTTGGGACAGGTCACAGATACGCAGTATTTT.

In regard to this clone: Additional DNA sequences in this sample encode the identical CDR3. The chain combines TRBV29-1 with TRBJ2-5; a possible D gene is TRBD1 (5 bases). CDR3 length: 12 residues. Germline CDR1 is SQVTM and CDR2 is ANQGSEA. Trimming removed 4 bases at V and 0 bases at J, with 6 bases between. CDR3 loop: CSVGTNQETQYF. CDR3 coding DNA: TGCAGCGTTGGGACAAACCAAGAGACCCAGTACTTC.

This clone has a handful of counts. This chain joins TRBV19 and TRBJ2-2; 7 bases map to TRBD2. This CDR3 is built from 15 residues. In germline, CDR1 is LNHDA, CDR2 SQIVND (reference sequence). The J segment lost 5 bases and the V segment lost 9 bases, leaving 12 bases of the junction unmatched. This CDR3 reads CASREERGKTGELFF. The CDR3 DNA sequence: TGTGCCAGCCGGGAGGAAAGGGGAAAAACCGGGGAGCTGTTTTTT. The full variable domain, with the rest looked up from reference TRBV19 and TRBJ2-2, is DGGITQSPKYLFRKEGQNVTLSCEQNLNHDAMYWYRQDPGQGLRLIYYSQIVNDFQKGDIAEGYSVSREKKESFPLTVTSAQKNPTAFYLCASREERGKTGELFFGEGSRLTVL.

This chain connects TRBV30 to TRBJ1-2, with unresolved D. Between the trimmed V and J ends, which lost 3 bases and 4 bases, there was a span of 15 bases. This CDR3 contains 14 residues. Germline V lookup: CDR1 GTSNPN, CDR2 SVGIG (reference sequence). CDR3 region: CAWRADGNRYGYTF. The CDR3 DNA reads as TGTGCCTGGAGAGCGGACGGGAACCGCTATGGCTACACCTTC.

The chain uses TRBV6-5 and TRBJ2-7, with TRBD1 identical over 11 bases. Trimming removed 4 bases from V and 1 base from J; junction bases left unmatched: 6. Germline V gives CDR1 MNHEY, CDR2 SVGAGI. The CDR3 extends over 16 amino acids. The CDR3 sequence: CASSSQGTGGSYEQYF. The CDR3 DNA follows: TGTGCCAGCAGTTCCCAGGGGACAGGGGGGTCCTACGAGCAGTACTTC.

This clone was counted between two and nine times. The chain has TRBV19 and TRBJ1-5; 7 bases align to TRBD1. There are 13 residues in the CDR3. Germline assignment: CDR1 LNHDA and CDR2 SQIVND (reference sequence). After removal of 4 bases from V and 9 bases from J, the junction contained 6 bases not matched to a gene. This chain's CDR3 is CASSKQGKGPQHF. In DNA, the CDR3 is TGTGCCAGTAGTAAACAGGGGAAAGGGCCCCAGCATTTT.

This clone has only a few counts. The chain combines TRBV6-5 with TRBJ2-7, with 9 bases fitting TRBD1. Trimming cost V 5 bases and J 3 bases; bases outside gene matches: 5. The germline V gene has CDR1 MNHEY and CDR2 SVGAGI. This CDR3 is built from 14 residues. CDR3 in amino acids: CASSPPGQGYEQYF. CDR3 DNA sequence: TGTGCCAGCAGTCCTCCGGGACAGGGCTACGAGCAGTACTTC.

The J gene is TRBJ2-1, the V gene TRBV9, with D possibly being TRBD2 (6 bases). The CDR3 spans 18 residues. CDR1 is SGDLS, CDR2 YYNGEE, per germline. Trimming left V 1 base short and J 3 bases short, with 20 bases between. DNA for the CDR3: TGTGCCAGCAGCGTAAGACCCAAAGGGCGGGGTGGCTACAATGAGCAGTTCTTC. It yields the protein CASSVRPKGRGGYNEQFF.

The V and J genes are TRBV14 and TRBJ1-2; 8 bases are shared with TRBD1. Trimming took 0 bases from V and 8 from J; bases not matched to a gene: 5. This CDR3 has 14 amino acids. CDR1 SGHDN and CDR2 FVKESK come from the germline V gene. CDR3 residues: CASSQDWTGNGYTF. The CDR3 DNA is TGTGCCAGCAGCCAAGATTGGACAGGGAACGGCTACACCTTC.